Many counts were recorded for the clone carrying this TCR beta chain. Trimming shortened V by 0 bases and J by 5 bases, and 15 bases separated the two germline ends. Per germline, CDR1 SGHRS and CDR2 YFSETQ. The CDR3 runs to 15 residues. As it was prepared, the TCRbeta library received unique molecular identifiers. Using its own MiXCR run on the PCR reads, TCRdb lists one record per CDR3 protein. This table holds a few hundred thousand distinct CDR3 sequences, approximately 9.7% found once. These data belong to a study of T-cell reconstitution after alpha-beta-depleted transplantation in children. V usage is TRBV5-1 and J usage is TRBJ2-7, with D possibly matching TRBD1 (6 bases). The source is a human donor who donated a stem cell graft to a child with SCID. The starting material was PBMCs from the stem cell graft donor, obtained from the stem cell graft. DNA of the CDR3: TGCGCCAGCAGCTTGGGACCTCAGGGGAACAACGAGCAGTACTTC. It codes for CASSLGPQGNNEQYF.